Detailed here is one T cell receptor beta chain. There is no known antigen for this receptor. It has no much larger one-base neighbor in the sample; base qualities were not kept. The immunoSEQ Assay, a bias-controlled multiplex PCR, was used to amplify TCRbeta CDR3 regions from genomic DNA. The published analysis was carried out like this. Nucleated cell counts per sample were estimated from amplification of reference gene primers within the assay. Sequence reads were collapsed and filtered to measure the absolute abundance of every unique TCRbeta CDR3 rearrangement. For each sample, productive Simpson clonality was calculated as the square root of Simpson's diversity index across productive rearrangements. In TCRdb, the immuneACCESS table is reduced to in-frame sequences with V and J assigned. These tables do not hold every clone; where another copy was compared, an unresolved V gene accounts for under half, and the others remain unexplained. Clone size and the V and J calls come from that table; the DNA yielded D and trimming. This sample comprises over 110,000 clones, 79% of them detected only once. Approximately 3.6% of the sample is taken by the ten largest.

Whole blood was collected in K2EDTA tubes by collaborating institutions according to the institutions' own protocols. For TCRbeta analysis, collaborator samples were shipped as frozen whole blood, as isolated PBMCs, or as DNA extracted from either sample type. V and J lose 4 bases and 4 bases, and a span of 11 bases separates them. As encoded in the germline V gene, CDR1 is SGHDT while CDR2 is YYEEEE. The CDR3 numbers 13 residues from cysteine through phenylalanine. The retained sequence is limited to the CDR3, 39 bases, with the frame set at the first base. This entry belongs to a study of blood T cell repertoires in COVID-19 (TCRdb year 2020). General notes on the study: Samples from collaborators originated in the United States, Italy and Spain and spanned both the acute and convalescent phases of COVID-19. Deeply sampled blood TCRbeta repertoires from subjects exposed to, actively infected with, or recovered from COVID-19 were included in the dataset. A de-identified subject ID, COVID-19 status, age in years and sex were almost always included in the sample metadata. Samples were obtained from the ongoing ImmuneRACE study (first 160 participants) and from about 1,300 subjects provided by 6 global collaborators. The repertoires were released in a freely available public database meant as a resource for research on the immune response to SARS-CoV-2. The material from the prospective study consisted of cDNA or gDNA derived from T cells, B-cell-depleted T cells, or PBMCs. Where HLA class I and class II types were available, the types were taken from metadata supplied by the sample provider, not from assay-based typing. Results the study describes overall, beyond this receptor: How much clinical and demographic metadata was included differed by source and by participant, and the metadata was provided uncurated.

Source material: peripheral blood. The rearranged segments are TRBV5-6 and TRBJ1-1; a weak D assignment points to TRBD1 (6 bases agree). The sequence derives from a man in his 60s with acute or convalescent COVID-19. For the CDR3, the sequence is CASSLTGSTEAFF. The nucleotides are TGTGCCAGCAGCCTTACAGGGAGCACTGAAGCTTTCTTT.